The clone carrying this T cell receptor beta chain was seen once. Its cognate antigen is unknown. This CDR3 contains 11 residues. V lost 6 bases to trimming and J lost 7 bases, with 10 bases between them. CDR1 and CDR2 from the germline V gene are MNHEY and SVGAGI. This sample is drawn from a study of T cell responses to AZD1222 COVID-19 vaccine. The study's findings and limits: Donors were mostly white British, more females; clonal diversity possibly underestimated. The span of vaccine-associated CD4 TCRs extended across spike, with dominance at 160-218 and 743-854.

This table comes from immunoSEQ multiplex PCR, and its TCRdb copy is limited to in-frame clones, with some not included. The sample carries 80,000 to 100,000 clones, around 88% recorded once. The source was peripheral blood, collected on day 0 of MenACWY control vaccination. The chain joins TRBV6-5 to TRBJ2-7; D is perhaps TRBD1 (5 bases). This clonotype originated in an adult in good health. CDR3 DNA sequence: TGTGCCAGCAGGGTCAAGGGGGAGCAGTACTTC. Amino acid sequence: CASRVKGEQYF.